This TCR beta chain was obtained from a study of blood T cell repertoires in COVID-19 (dated by TCRdb to 2018 to 2021). Notes on the research overall: The collaborator samples originated in the United States, Italy and Spain and spanned the acute and convalescent phases of COVID-19. Samples came from the ongoing ImmuneRACE study (first 160 participants) plus 1,254 subjects from 6 global collaborators. The material from the prospective study consisted of cDNA or gDNA derived from T cells, B-cell-depleted T cells, or PBMCs. The dataset comprised deeply sampled blood TCRbeta repertoires from subjects exposed to, actively infected with, or recovered from COVID-19. A de-identified subject ID, COVID-19 status, age in years and sex were almost always included in the sample metadata. Where HLA class I and class II types were available, the types were taken from metadata supplied by the sample provider, not from assay-based typing. The repertoires were released in a freely available public database meant as a resource for research on the immune response to SARS-CoV-2. The research as a whole found: The quantity of clinical and demographic metadata differed by source and by participant and was supplied without curation.

Trimming takes 2 bases from V and 6 bases from J, and the germline ends sit 16 bases apart. The germline V gene encodes CDR1 SGHTA and CDR2 FQGNSA. Its CDR3 holds 15 amino acids, cysteine through phenylalanine. The kept DNA is CDR3 alone, 45 bases in frame from the first base. Note on this clone: The antigen it binds to is not known. Base qualities are not recorded, but no much larger clone differs from it by a single base.

TCRbeta CDR3 regions were amplified from genomic DNA using the immunoSEQ Assay, a bias-controlled multiplex PCR. The source study handled its data this way. The number of nucleated cells in each sample was estimated from the amplification of reference gene primers within the assay. To quantify the absolute abundance of each unique TCRbeta CDR3 rearrangement, sequence reads were collapsed and filtered. For each sample, productive Simpson clonality was calculated as the square root of Simpson's diversity index over productive rearrangements. TCRdb stores this immuneACCESS table with in-frame sequences only. Part of the clones is absent; in the studies checked, under half of the shortfall reflects unresolved V genes, and no reason is known for the rest. V and J calls and clone size follow that table, whereas D and trimming were derived from the DNA. The sample table shows 330,000 or so clones, and over 80% are seen once. The top ten hold roughly a tenth of the sample.

In Seattle, one collaborating source enrolled patients while the infection was active and tracked those patients longitudinally over the course of disease. The collaborating institutions used their own protocols to collect whole blood in K2EDTA tubes. Collaborator samples were shipped for TCRbeta analysis as frozen whole blood, isolated PBMCs, or DNA extracted from either sample type. The chain was built from TRBV7-2 and TRBJ1-1, and possibly TRBD1, on 5 matching bases. The specimen sequenced was peripheral blood. This sequence was found in a man in his thirties or forties with COVID-19, enrolled during active disease. The CDR3 loop reads CASSLTARGDAEAFF. The DNA sequence is TGTGCCAGCAGCTTAACGGCTCGGGGGGACGCTGAAGCTTTCTTT. With all but the CDR3 taken from the reference TRBV7-2 and TRBJ1-1 genes, the full variable domain is: GAGVSQSPSNKVTEKGKDVELRCDPISGHTALYWYRQSLGQGLEFLIYFQGNSAPDKSGLPSDRFSAERTGGSVSTLTIQRTQQEDSAVYLCASSLTARGDAEAFFGQGTRLTVV.